This T cell receptor (beta chain) came from a study of OX40 agonist ivuxolimab in advanced cancers. The V gene's germline CDR1 is SGHTA and CDR2 FQGNSA. Trimming took 1 base from V and 3 from J, leaving 10 bases between them. The length of the CDR3 is 14 residues. The timepoints at which blood was sampled were baseline, cycle 4 day 1, and cycle 7 day 1. Study-wide results and caveats: CD4+ and CD8+ T cells in blood underwent clonal expansion by week 6 at 0.1 to 3.0 mg/kg. Specificity for antigen went undetermined in the expanded peripheral T cells.

This table comes from immunoSEQ multiplex PCR, and its TCRdb copy is limited to in-frame clones, with some not included. The sample carries about 68,000 clones, approximately 90% recorded once. Turning to this clone: Its antigen remains unknown.

The source is an adult with an advanced solid tumor such as melanoma, head and neck, liver or kidney cancer. The starting material was CD4+ or CD8+ T cells sorted from blood, obtained in a trial of the OX40 agonist ivuxolimab. The chain links TRBV7-2 to TRBJ2-7, with unresolved D. The CDR3: CASSLDSGHYEQYF. DNA for the CDR3: TGTGCCAGCAGCTTAGACAGTGGGCACTACGAGCAGTACTTC.